The next 21 T cell receptor beta chains were all read from a single sample in a study of blood T cell repertoires in COVID-19. Clones were read by immunoSEQ multiplex PCR, and TCRdb kept only the in-frame ones, dropping some. Among more than 90,000 clones, around 84% were seen once, and the ten largest hold roughly 40%. The sequenced material came from peripheral blood. These receptors originate from a man older than 75 with acute or convalescent COVID-19.

The CDR3 DNA reads TGCGCCAGCAGCGCAGATAATTGGGAGGCTATGAACACTGAAGCTTTCTTT. It encodes CASSADNWEAMNTEAFF. The chain couples TRBV5-1 to TRBJ1-1; no reliable D call. Per the germline V gene, CDR1 is SGHRS and CDR2 is YFSETQ. CDR3 size: 17 residues. The V end was cut by 4 bases, the J end by 0 bases, with 19 bases between.

This chain links TRBV9 with TRBJ1-2; 10 bases align to TRBD1. This CDR3 region has 15 residues. The junction had 2 bases not matched to a gene; V was cut back by 1 base and J by 2 bases. The germline gives CDR1 SGDLS, CDR2 YYNGEE. The CDR3 sequence: CASSVLDRGNYGYTF. CDR3 in DNA: TGTGCCAGCAGCGTATTGGACAGGGGGAACTATGGCTACACCTTC.

The chain uses TRBV5-4 and TRBJ1-2, with 7 positions matching TRBD1. The trim removed 0 bases at V and 8 bases at J, leaving 4 bases unmatched. Germline loops: CDR1 SGHNT, CDR2 YYREEE (reference sequence). CDR3 length: 13 residues. The CDR3 is CASSLEQGYGYTF. For the CDR3, the DNA is TGTGCCAGCAGCTTGGAACAGGGGTACGGCTACACCTTC. The entire variable domain, with the rest obtained from reference TRBV5-4 and TRBJ1-2, is as follows: ETGVTQSPTHLIKTRGQQVTLRCSSQSGHNTVSWYQQALGQGPQFIFQYYREEENGRGNFPPRFSGLQFPNYSSELNVNALELDDSALYLCASSLEQGYGYTFGSGTRLTVV.

The chain combines TRBV23-1 with TRBJ2-1; D may be TRBD2 (6 bases). TRBV23-1 is identified as an open reading frame with a role that is uncertain. V was shortened by 7 bases and J by 3 bases, with 10 bases between the two germline ends. The CDR3 runs to 13 residues. The CDR3, as DNA: TGCGCCAGCACCCGGGACTTCTACAATGAGCAGTTCTTC. As protein: CASTRDFYNEQFF.

The chain employs TRBV19 and TRBJ1-1; no firm D call. The germline V and J ends were trimmed by 4 bases and 0 bases, with 9 bases remaining between them. In germline, CDR1 is LNHDA, CDR2 SQIVND (reference sequence). This CDR3 spans 14 amino acids. CDR3 nucleotide sequence: TGTGCCAGTAGTACCCTGACACTGAACACTGAAGCTTTCTTT. It encodes CASSTLTLNTEAFF.

V gene TRBV29-1 combines with J gene TRBJ2-7; 9 nucleotides match TRBD2. The trim removed 2 bases at V and 1 base at J, leaving 12 bases unmatched. CDR3 length: 17 residues. Germline V CDR1 and CDR2: SQVTM, ANQGSEA. The CDR3: CSVEIGTLAGRSYEQYF. DNA for the CDR3: TGCAGCGTTGAAATAGGGACTCTAGCGGGAAGGTCCTACGAGCAGTACTTC.

This clone turned up a few times. The gene calls are TRBV7-3 and TRBJ1-2, with a weak D call TRBD1 (6 bases). This CDR3 has 13 amino acids. V lost 2 bases and J 6 bases, leaving 10 bases between the germline ends. Germline values: CDR1 SGHTA, CDR2 FQGTGA. Written as DNA, the CDR3 is TGTGCCAGCAGCTTACGCGCAGGGGATGGCTACACCTTC. Translated: CASSLRAGDGYTF.

The chain combines TRBV6-5 with TRBJ1-2; D is unclear. V lost 8 bases to trimming and J lost 0 bases, with 13 bases between them. In germline, CDR1 is MNHEY, CDR2 SVGAGI. The length of the CDR3 is 14 residues. DNA for the CDR3: TGTGCCAGCGTATTAGAGGCCTCTAACTATGGCTACACCTTC. Translating it yields CASVLEASNYGYTF.

The V gene is TRBV6-5, the J gene TRBJ2-7, with 10 bases that match TRBD1. The CDR3 spans 14 residues. The germline gives CDR1 MNHEY, CDR2 SVGAGI. Losses at the gene ends were 6 bases for V and 0 bases for J; bases not matched to a gene: 2. The CDR3 nucleotides are TGTGCCAGCAGATGGACAGGGGGCTCCTACGAGCAGTACTTC. It encodes CASRWTGGSYEQYF.

CDR3 in amino acids: CASSSKGDSPLHF. CDR3 nucleotides: TGTGCCAGCAGCTCCAAAGGGGATTCACCCCTCCACTTT. The gene calls are TRBV13 and TRBJ1-6, with a possible D match to TRBD1 (5 bases). V gave up 4 bases and J gave up 8 bases, with 9 bases separating them. There are 13 residues in the CDR3. Germline V gene sequence: CDR1 PRHDT, CDR2 FYEKMQ (reference sequence).

The V gene is TRBV29-1, the J gene TRBJ2-3, with 7 bases aligning to TRBD2. Trimming took 6 bases from V and 3 from J; bases not matched to a gene: 3. This CDR3 is 12 amino acids long. Germline CDR1 is SQVTM and CDR2 is ANQGSEA. The CDR3 loop reads CSVGEGTDTQYF. In DNA form, the CDR3 reads TGCAGCGTGGGGGAGGGGACAGATACGCAGTATTTT.

The chain combines TRBV4-1 with TRBJ1-2, with a possible D match to TRBD1 (5 bases). The CDR3 has 16 residues. Between the trimmed V and J ends, which lost 1 base and 4 bases, there was a span of 16 bases. CDR1 and CDR2 (germline): MGHRA, YSYEKL. The DNA of the CDR3 is TGCGCCAGCAGCCAAGTGACGAGCGGGGCCACCTATGGCTACACCTTC. Encoded protein: CASSQVTSGATYGYTF.

The CDR3 sequence: CASSPEGGSNQPQHF. Here the CDR3 DNA reads TGTGCCAGCAGCCCCGAAGGGGGAAGCAATCAGCCCCAGCATTTT. The chain combines TRBV6-5 with TRBJ1-5; the D gene is possibly TRBD1 (6 bases). Germline values: CDR1 MNHEY, CDR2 SVGAGI. There are 15 residues in the CDR3. V dropped 6 bases and J dropped 1 base, with 13 bases sitting between them.

V and J are TRBV2 and TRBJ1-5; 10 bases align to TRBD1. Germline CDR1 reads SNHLY; CDR2 reads FYNNEI. The J segment lost 6 bases and the V segment lost 5 bases, leaving 4 bases of the junction unmatched. CDR3 length equals 14 residues. CDR3 DNA: TGTGCCAGCAGTCTAGACAGGGGGCTTCAGCCCCAGCATTTT. Translating it yields CASSLDRGLQPQHF.

The table lists this clone with a count of one. The genes are TRBV29-1 and TRBJ2-7, with D maybe TRBD2 (6 bases). V was pared by 0 bases and J by 2 bases, with 14 bases between. CDR1 is SQVTM and CDR2 is ANQGSEA in the germline V gene. The CDR3 runs to 15 residues. CDR3 protein: CSVEDRRERPYEQYF. The CDR3 coding sequence is TGCAGCGTTGAAGATAGGAGGGAGCGTCCCTACGAGCAGTACTTC.

This chain joins TRBV7-3 and TRBJ1-1; a weak D match, TRBD1 (6 bases). Germline V gene sequence: CDR1 SGHTA, CDR2 FQGTGA. Trimming pared 5 bases from V and 1 base from J, leaving 14 bases between. The CDR3 contains 15 residues. CDR3 protein: CASSPGGLSNTEAFF. In DNA, the CDR3 is TGTGCCAGCAGCCCCGGGGGGCTTTCGAACACTGAAGCTTTCTTT.

The chain has TRBV18 and TRBJ1-1, with 9 nucleotides matching TRBD1. The ends lost 2 bases at V and 5 bases at J; junction bases unmatched: 9. Germline V gene sequence: CDR1 KGHSH, CDR2 LQKENI. The CDR3 runs 16 residues. CDR3 region: CASSPIFETGGTEAFF. The CDR3 DNA follows: TGTGCCAGCTCACCAATATTTGAGACAGGGGGGACTGAAGCTTTCTTT.

V gene TRBV15 combines with J gene TRBJ1-5; TRBD1 might be the D (6 bases). Germline CDR1 is LNHNV and CDR2 is YYDKDF (reference sequence). The CDR3 runs to 15 residues. The V end lost 3 bases, the J end lost 2 bases, and 11 bases lay between the germline ends. This chain's CDR3 is CATSSLGAGNQPQHF. DNA of the CDR3: TGTGCCACCAGCAGCTTGGGGGCGGGCAATCAGCCCCAGCATTTT.

The chain links TRBV3-1 (or the pseudogene TRBV3-2) to TRBJ1-1, with TRBD1 identical over 7 bases. Germline lookup yields CDR1 LGHDT and CDR2 YNNKEL (reference sequence). V lost 1 base and J lost 5; bases outside the gene matches: 7. The CDR3 loop spans 15 amino acids. The CDR3 here is CASSQAEGAWTEAFF. For the CDR3, the DNA is TGTGCCAGCAGCCAAGCGGAGGGGGCTTGGACTGAAGCTTTCTTT.

V is TRBV7-9 and J is TRBJ2-5, with 7 bases identical to TRBD2. The trim removed 4 bases at V and 4 bases at J, leaving 15 bases unmatched. CDR3 length: 17 amino acids. CDR1 and CDR2 (germline): SEHNR, FQNEAQ (reference sequence). The CDR3 is CASSYRGLREIRETQYF. The CDR3 region has the DNA TGTGCCAGCAGCTATCGGGGCTTGCGGGAGATCAGAGAGACCCAGTACTTC.

In DNA form, the CDR3 reads TGTGCCAGCAGCCAAGAGGGAGCGGGAGAAGATACGCAGTATTTT. Its translation is CASSQEGAGEDTQYF. The chain has TRBV14 and TRBJ2-3; TRBD2 matches 8 bases. V shed 0 bases and J 5 bases; nucleotides not matched to a gene: 4. The germline V gene has CDR1 SGHDN and CDR2 FVKESK. The CDR3 has 15 amino acids.